A single sample gave rise to the 32 T cell receptor beta chains below, sequenced in a study of graft-versus-host responses after intestinal transplantation. Their target antigens are unknown. Assay: immunoSEQ multiplex PCR; the TCRdb copy retains only in-frame clones and omits some. The data show tens of thousands of clones, with more than 80% seen just once and 2.5% held by the top ten. The sample was unstimulated CD8+ T cells sorted from spleen or lymph node cells, taken before intestinal transplant. These receptor sequences come from a human donor who received an intestinal transplant.

The V and J genes are TRBV10-3 and TRBJ2-3; the match to TRBD1 covers 9 bases. CDR1 is ENHRY and CDR2 is SYGVKD in the germline V gene. The CDR3 spans 17 residues. V lost 4 bases to trimming and J lost 3 bases; unmatched junction nucleotides: 11. The CDR3 DNA follows: TGTGCCATCAGTGGGAAAACAGGGGGCGCGATGACAGATACGCAGTATTTT. It yields the protein CAISGKTGGAMTDTQYF.

A few counts support this clone. The rearrangement uses TRBV6-6 and TRBJ1-4; no clear D gene. The CDR3 has 13 amino acids. Germline V gene sequence: CDR1 MNHNY, CDR2 SVGAGI (reference sequence). V was cut by 8 bases and J by 1 base, with 8 bases left in between. The CDR3 protein is CASLFGTNEKLFF. The CDR3 DNA reads as TGTGCCAGCCTATTCGGAACTAATGAAAAACTGTTTTTT.

V gene TRBV4-2 combines with J gene TRBJ1-5; 10 bases are shared with TRBD1. Looked up from germline, CDR1 is LGHNA and CDR2 is YNFKEQ. The CDR3 is made up of 14 amino acids. V lost 4 bases to trimming and J lost 4 bases; unmatched junction nucleotides: 1. This CDR3 reads CASSRGQGNQPQHF. The CDR3 DNA is TGTGCCAGCAGCCGGGGACAGGGGAATCAGCCCCAGCATTTT.

The chain has TRBV6-6 and TRBJ2-5; a possible D gene is TRBD1 (6 bases). The germline gives CDR1 MNHNY, CDR2 SVGAGI (reference sequence). The CDR3 covers 14 residues. V gave up 5 bases and J gave up 3 bases, with 13 bases separating them. The CDR3 loop is CASSHYRAEETQYF. The CDR3 DNA reads as TGTGCCAGCAGTCACTACAGGGCTGAAGAGACCCAGTACTTC.

The chain employs TRBV6-5 and TRBJ1-2; D remains ambiguous. Germline CDR1 and CDR2: MNHEY and SVGAGI. This CDR3 contains 15 residues. The ends were cut back, 0 bases at V and 0 bases at J, with 8 bases in the middle. The DNA of the CDR3 is TGTGCCAGCAGTTACTCCTTATTAGCTAACTATGGCTACACCTTC. Translated, it gives CASSYSLLANYGYTF.

This clone was observed a single time. J is TRBJ2-3 and V is TRBV2, with 13 bases that match TRBD2. Germline V gene data show CDR1 as SNHLY and CDR2 as FYNNEI. This CDR3 comprises 17 residues. Trimming at V came to 6 bases and at J to 6 bases, leaving 12 bases not matched to a gene. This CDR3 reads CASSGLAGVTRSDTQYF. For the CDR3, the DNA is TGTGCCAGCAGCGGACTAGCGGGAGTAACTCGGTCCGATACGCAGTATTTT.

This chain links TRBV27 with TRBJ1-2, with 7 positions matching TRBD1. Looked up from germline, CDR1 is MNHEY and CDR2 is SMNVEV (reference sequence). CDR3 length: 13 residues. The V gene end was trimmed by 6 bases and the J gene end by 4 bases; junction bases not matched to a gene: 5. The CDR3 reads CASSEGAGYGYTF. The CDR3 DNA follows: TGTGCCAGCAGCGAGGGGGCTGGCTATGGCTACACCTTC.

The CDR3 is CASSQESGFEAFF. In DNA form, the CDR3 reads TGTGCCAGCAGCCAAGAATCCGGGTTTGAAGCTTTCTTT. The rearrangement joins TRBV14 to TRBJ1-1; no reliable D call. Germline CDR1 and CDR2: SGHDN and FVKESK. The CDR3 extends over 13 amino acids. V was clipped by 0 bases and J by 7 bases, with 9 bases between them.

The rearrangement uses TRBV5-1 and TRBJ2-5, with 11 bases identical to TRBD2. CDR1 is SGHRS and CDR2 is YFSETQ in the germline V gene. The CDR3 runs 17 residues. Trimming at V came to 2 bases and at J to 1 base, leaving 7 bases not matched to a gene. CDR3 residues: CASSFWLAGGIQETQYF. CDR3 DNA sequence: TGCGCCAGCAGCTTTTGGCTAGCGGGAGGAATCCAAGAGACCCAGTACTTC.

This chain joins TRBV28 and TRBJ2-7, with 8 bases aligning to TRBD1. V trimming: 4 bases; J trimming: 3 bases; junction bases outside the gene matches: 5. Germline CDR1 is MDHEN and CDR2 is SYDVKM. The CDR3 spans 14 residues. CDR3 DNA: TGTGCCAGCAGTTCCGGGACAGGTAGCTACGAGCAGTACTTC. Its protein product is CASSSGTGSYEQYF.

The chain recombines TRBV27 with TRBJ2-3; D possibly corresponds to TRBD2 (6 bases). V lost 5 bases to trimming and J lost 7 bases, with 16 bases between them. The CDR3 sequence is 14 residues long. Per the germline V gene, CDR1 is MNHEY and CDR2 is SMNVEV (reference sequence). The CDR3 bases are TGTGCCAGCAGTGTGGGGGGTACACGGCATACGCAGTATTTT. Its protein is CASSVGGTRHTQYF.

Here the CDR3 reads CASSLDHPSGGTYEQYF. The CDR3, as DNA: TGTGCCAGCAGCTTAGATCATCCTAGCGGGGGGACTTACGAGCAGTACTTC. This chain uses TRBV11-2 with TRBJ2-7; 11 bases map to TRBD2. Germline V gene sequence: CDR1 SGHAT, CDR2 FQNNGV. The CDR3 extends over 17 amino acids. Losses at the gene ends were 0 bases for V and 4 bases for J; bases not matched to a gene: 8.

This clone is a singleton in its sample. The rearrangement uses TRBV27 and TRBJ2-3, with 8 bases matching TRBD2. The V and J ends lost 5 bases and 2 bases, in that order; junction bases with no gene match: 12. The CDR3 sequence is 17 residues long. Germline V gene sequence: CDR1 MNHEY, CDR2 SMNVEV (reference sequence). CDR3 bases: TGTGCCAGCAGTAACCCCCACAAGCGGGAGAACACAGATACGCAGTATTTT. Encoded protein: CASSNPHKRENTDTQYF.

The chain has TRBV5-6 and TRBJ1-1; the D gene is possibly TRBD1 (5 bases). Trimming took off 1 base at V and 5 bases at J, with 12 bases between the two ends. Germline-derived CDR1 and CDR2 are SGHDT and YYEEEE. CDR3 length equals 14 residues. CDR3 amino acids: CASSLPGRVTEAFF. Written as DNA, the CDR3 is TGTGCCAGCAGCTTGCCAGGGAGGGTAACTGAAGCTTTCTTT. The full variable domain, completed using reference TRBV5-6 and TRBJ1-1, is DAGVTQSPTHLIKTRGQQVTLRCSPKSGHDTVSWYQQALGQGPQFIFQYYEEEERQRGNFPDRFSGHQFPNYSSELNVNALLLGDSALYLCASSLPGRVTEAFFGQGTRLTVV.

The DNA for the CDR3 is TGTGCCAGCAGTTCCTCCGGGACAGGGGACTACGAGCAGTACTTC. As protein: CASSSSGTGDYEQYF. The rearrangement uses TRBV27 and TRBJ2-7, with 10 bases fitting TRBD1. This CDR3 spans 15 amino acids. Germline assignment: CDR1 MNHEY and CDR2 SMNVEV (reference sequence). V was pared by 4 bases and J by 3 bases, with 6 bases of the junction left unmatched.

The V and J genes are TRBV10-3 and TRBJ2-7, with 7 bases fitting TRBD1. Germline CDR1 and CDR2: ENHRY and SYGVKD. The CDR3 covers 15 residues. V lost 5 bases to trimming and J lost 2 bases; unmatched junction nucleotides: 9. The CDR3 coding sequence is TGTGCCATCAGTCCTACCCGGGACAGTCCCTACGAGCAGTACTTC. Protein product: CAISPTRDSPYEQYF.

This chain joins TRBV4-1 and TRBJ2-2; a possible D gene is TRBD2 (6 bases). V shed 2 bases and J shed 4 bases, with 17 bases lying between them. From germline, CDR1 is MGHRA and CDR2 YSYEKL. CDR3 size: 17 residues. The CDR3 here is CASSQKKGLGVTGELFF. For the CDR3, the DNA is TGCGCCAGCAGCCAAAAAAAGGGACTGGGAGTCACCGGGGAGCTGTTTTTT.

The chain uses TRBV5-4 and TRBJ2-2; 8 nucleotides align to TRBD2. In germline, CDR1 is SGHNT, CDR2 YYREEE (reference sequence). V shed 2 bases, J shed 4 bases, and the junction held 4 bases outside the gene matches. This CDR3 is built from 15 residues. The CDR3 region has the DNA TGTGCCAGCAGCTTCGCGGGGGGCGGCACCGGGGAGCTGTTTTTT. This sequence encodes CASSFAGGGTGELFF.

V and J are TRBV5-1 and TRBJ2-7; the match to TRBD1 covers 9 bases. The J segment lost 0 bases and the V segment lost 2 bases, leaving 3 bases of the junction unmatched. This CDR3 has 15 amino acids. Germline CDR1 and CDR2: SGHRS and YFSETQ. The CDR3 DNA sequence: TGCGCCAGCAGCTTCGGACAGGGGAGCTCCTACGAGCAGTACTTC. Encoded protein: CASSFGQGSSYEQYF.

The V call is TRBV5-8, the J call TRBJ2-3, with D perhaps matching TRBD1 (6 bases). Germline values: CDR1 SGHTS, CDR2 YDEGEE. The V end was cut by 1 base, the J end by 2 bases, with 14 bases between. CDR3 size: 16 residues. The CDR3 DNA is TGTGCCAGCAGCTTGATTGGAAGGGGGACCACAGATACGCAGTATTTT. Encoded protein: CASSLIGRGTTDTQYF.

The J gene is TRBJ2-7, the V gene TRBV27, with 8 bases aligning to TRBD1. CDR3 length: 15 residues. With V trimmed by 6 bases and J by 2 bases, 9 bases remained unmatched. CDR1 and CDR2 from the germline V gene are MNHEY and SMNVEV (reference sequence). The CDR3 sequence: CASSPGVTGAYEQYF. DNA of the CDR3: TGTGCCAGCAGCCCTGGTGTGACAGGGGCCTACGAGCAGTACTTC.

This clone has more than one count but fewer than ten. This chain joins TRBV4-1 and TRBJ1-6; 8 bases align to TRBD1. The CDR3 loop spans 14 amino acids. Germline V lookup: CDR1 MGHRA, CDR2 YSYEKL. Unmatched junction bases numbered 3, after V lost 4 bases and J lost 7 bases. CDR3 sequence: CASSRTGFNSPLHF. In DNA, the CDR3 is TGCGCCAGCAGCCGGACAGGGTTCAATTCACCCCTCCACTTT.

The J gene is TRBJ1-3, the V gene TRBV5-4; the D is unclear. CDR1 and CDR2 from the germline V gene are SGHNT and YYREEE (reference sequence). The CDR3 runs to 14 residues. Trimming pared 4 bases from V and 2 bases from J, leaving 10 bases between. CDR3 DNA sequence: TGTGCCAGCAGCACGACGGAGACTGGAAACACCATATATTTT. This sequence encodes CASSTTETGNTIYF.

The chain has TRBV28 and TRBJ1-1; 10 bases agree with TRBD1. With V trimmed by 4 bases and J by 5 bases, 16 bases remained unmatched. Germline CDR1 and CDR2: MDHEN and SYDVKM. This CDR3 has 18 residues. For the CDR3, the DNA is TGTGCCAGCAGTTCTACCGACAGGGGGCGGGAGCGGTGGACTGAAGCTTTCTTT. It specifies CASSSTDRGRERWTEAFF. Full variable domain (missing parts from reference TRBV28 and TRBJ1-1): DVKVTQSSRYLVKRTGEKVFLECVQDMDHENMFWYRQDPGLGLRLIYFSYDVKMKEKGDIPEGYSVSREKKERFSLILESASTNQTSMYLCASSSTDRGRERWTEAFFGQGTRLTVV.

This clone was seen a single time. The chain employs TRBV27 and TRBJ2-3; tentatively, D is TRBD1 (6 bases). V dropped 4 bases and J dropped 2 bases, with 19 bases sitting between them. The length of the CDR3 is 17 residues. CDR1 and CDR2 (germline): MNHEY, SMNVEV (reference sequence). The DNA for the CDR3 is TGTGCCAGCAGTTCCCCTGGTGCCAGGGGAGCCACAGATACGCAGTATTTT. This encodes CASSSPGARGATDTQYF.

This clone occurred once. At one boundary the junction diverges from the germline segment, which might be a read error. The V gene is TRBV6-1, the J gene TRBJ2-2, with D unresolved. The germline gives CDR1 MNHNS, CDR2 SASEGT. There are 16 residues in the CDR3. CDR3 bases: TGTGCCAGCTGTGAGTCCGTCGGTGAAGAGGCCGGGGAGCTGTTTTTT. This sequence encodes CASCESVGEEAGELFF.

V usage is TRBV23-1 and J usage is TRBJ2-3; D not resolved. TRBV23-1 is identified as an open reading frame with a role that is uncertain. The V end lost 7 bases, the J end lost 3 bases, and 17 bases lay between the germline ends. The CDR3 totals 15 residues. CDR3 DNA: TGCGCCAGCACCAATCATCCCCAGGCTACAGATACGCAGTATTTT. Translating it yields CASTNHPQATDTQYF.

The rearrangement uses TRBV2 and TRBJ1-2, with TRBD1 matching 9 bases. The CDR3 consists of 13 residues. From germline, CDR1 is SNHLY and CDR2 FYNNEI. The V gene end was trimmed by 8 bases and the J gene end by 4 bases; junction bases not matched to a gene: 5. CDR3 DNA: TGTGCCAGCTTGGGACAGGGCCCCTATGGCTACACCTTC. It yields the protein CASLGQGPYGYTF.

V is TRBV6-1 and J is TRBJ1-1, with unresolved D. The CDR3 has 13 residues. From germline, CDR1 is MNHNS and CDR2 SASEGT. Trimming removed 4 bases at V and 0 bases at J, with 6 bases between. The chain's CDR3 is CASSGRVNTEAFF. The CDR3 coding sequence is TGTGCCAGCAGTGGCCGGGTGAACACTGAAGCTTTCTTT.

The chain uses TRBV29-1 and TRBJ2-1; D is unresolved. The germline V and J ends were trimmed by 2 bases and 5 bases, with 19 bases remaining between them. CDR3 length: 16 residues. The germline V gene has CDR1 SQVTM and CDR2 ANQGSEA. The CDR3 protein is CSVECVRAVPHNEQFF. The CDR3 region has the DNA TGCAGCGTTGAATGCGTCCGAGCCGTCCCGCACAATGAGCAGTTCTTC.

By sample share, this clone is medium-sized. This chain links TRBV4-1 with TRBJ2-1, with TRBD2 as a possible D gene (6 bases). CDR1 is MGHRA, CDR2 YSYEKL, per germline. The CDR3 loop spans 17 amino acids. Trimming shortened V by 0 bases and J by 7 bases, and 19 bases separated the two germline ends. CDR3 region: CASSQDRSGLQLNEQFF. The CDR3 region has the DNA TGCGCCAGCAGCCAAGATAGGTCGGGACTGCAACTGAATGAGCAGTTCTTC.

V and J are TRBV5-5 and TRBJ2-7; D unclear. The CDR3 runs 15 residues. V was pared by 2 bases and J by 3 bases, with 15 bases between. Per germline, CDR1 SGHKS and CDR2 YYEKEE (reference sequence). This CDR3 is CASSFTSERSYEQYF. The DNA for the CDR3 is TGTGCCAGCAGCTTTACCTCGGAAAGGAGCTACGAGCAGTACTTC.